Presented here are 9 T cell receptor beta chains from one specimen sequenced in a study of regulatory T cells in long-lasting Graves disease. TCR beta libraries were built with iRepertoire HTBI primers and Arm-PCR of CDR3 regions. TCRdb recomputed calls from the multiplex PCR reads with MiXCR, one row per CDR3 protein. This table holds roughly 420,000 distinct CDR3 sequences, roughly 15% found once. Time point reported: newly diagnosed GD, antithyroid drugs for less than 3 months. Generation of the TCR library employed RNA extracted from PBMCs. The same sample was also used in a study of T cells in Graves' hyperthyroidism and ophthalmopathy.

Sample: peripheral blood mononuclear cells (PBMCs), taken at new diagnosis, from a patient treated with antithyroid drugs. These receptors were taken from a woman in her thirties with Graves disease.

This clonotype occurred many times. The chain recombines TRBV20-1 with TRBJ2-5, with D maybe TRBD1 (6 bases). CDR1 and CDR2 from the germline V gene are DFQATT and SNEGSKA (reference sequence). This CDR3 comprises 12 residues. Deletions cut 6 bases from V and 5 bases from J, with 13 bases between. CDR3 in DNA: TGCAGTGCCACACAGGGTTACGAGACCCAGTACTTC. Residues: CSATQGYETQYF.

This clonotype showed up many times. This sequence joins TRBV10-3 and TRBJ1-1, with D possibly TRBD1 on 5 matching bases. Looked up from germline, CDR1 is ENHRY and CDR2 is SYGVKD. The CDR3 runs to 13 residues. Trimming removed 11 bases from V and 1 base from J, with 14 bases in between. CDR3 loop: CASKGQTNTEAFF. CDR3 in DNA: TGTGCCTCCAAGGGGCAAACGAACACTGAAGCTTTCTTT.

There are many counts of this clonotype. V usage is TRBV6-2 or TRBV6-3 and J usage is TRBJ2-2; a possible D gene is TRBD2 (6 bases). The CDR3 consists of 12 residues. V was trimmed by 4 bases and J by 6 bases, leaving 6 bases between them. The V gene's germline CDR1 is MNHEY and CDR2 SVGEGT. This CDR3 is CASSWGAGELFF. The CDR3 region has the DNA TGTGCCAGCAGTTGGGGGGCCGGGGAGCTGTTTTTT.

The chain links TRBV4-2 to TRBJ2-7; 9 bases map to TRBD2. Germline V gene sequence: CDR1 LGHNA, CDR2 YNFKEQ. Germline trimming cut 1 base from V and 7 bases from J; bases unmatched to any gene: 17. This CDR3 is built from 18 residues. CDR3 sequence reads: CASSQVTPTGLAPNEQYF. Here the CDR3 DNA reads TGTGCCAGCAGCCAAGTCACTCCCACGGGACTAGCCCCCAATGAGCAGTACTTC.

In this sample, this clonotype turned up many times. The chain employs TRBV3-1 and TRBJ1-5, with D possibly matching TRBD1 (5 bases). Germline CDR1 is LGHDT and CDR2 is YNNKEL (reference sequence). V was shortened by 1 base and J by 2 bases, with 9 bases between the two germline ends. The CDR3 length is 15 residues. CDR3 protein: CASSQAGGRNQPQHF. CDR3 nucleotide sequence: TGTGCCAGCAGCCAAGCGGGGGGTCGCAATCAGCCCCAGCATTTT.

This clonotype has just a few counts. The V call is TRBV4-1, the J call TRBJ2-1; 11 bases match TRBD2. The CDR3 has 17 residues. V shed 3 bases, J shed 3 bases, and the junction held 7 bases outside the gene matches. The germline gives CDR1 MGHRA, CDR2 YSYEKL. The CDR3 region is CASSQITSGRYYNEQFF. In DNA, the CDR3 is TGCGCCAGCAGCCAGATAACTAGCGGGAGATACTACAATGAGCAGTTCTTC.

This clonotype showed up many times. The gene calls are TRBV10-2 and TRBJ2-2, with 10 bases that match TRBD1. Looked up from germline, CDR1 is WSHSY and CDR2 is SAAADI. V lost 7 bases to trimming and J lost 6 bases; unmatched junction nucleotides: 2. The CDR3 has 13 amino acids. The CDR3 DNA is TGCGCCAGCATCGGACAGGGGGCCGGGGAGCTGTTTTTT. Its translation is CASIGQGAGELFF.

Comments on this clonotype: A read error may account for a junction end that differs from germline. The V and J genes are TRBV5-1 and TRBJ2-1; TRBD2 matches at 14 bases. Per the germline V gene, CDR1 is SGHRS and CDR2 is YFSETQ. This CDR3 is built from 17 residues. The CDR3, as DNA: TGTGCCAGCAGCGGGGGGGGACTAGCGGGAGCCCTCAATGAGCAGTTCTTC. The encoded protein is CASSGGGLAGALNEQFF.

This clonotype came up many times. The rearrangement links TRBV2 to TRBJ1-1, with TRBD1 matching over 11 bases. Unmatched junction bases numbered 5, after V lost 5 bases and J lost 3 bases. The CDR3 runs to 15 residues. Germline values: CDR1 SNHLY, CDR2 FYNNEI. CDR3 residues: CASSRTGGEDTEAFF. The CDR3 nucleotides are TGTGCCAGCAGTCGGACAGGGGGCGAGGACACTGAAGCTTTCTTT.